This TCR beta chain appears in the sequencing data of a study of cytomegalovirus exposure and HLA in healthy donors. TCRdb keeps only in-frame clones here, not all; method: immunoSEQ multiplex PCR. The repertoire has about 73,000 clones, 85% to 95% of them found once; the top ten carry approximately 3.4%. CDR3 length equals 13 residues. Germline V CDR1 and CDR2: SGHRS, YFSETQ. The junction had 6 bases not matched to a gene; V was cut back by 4 bases and J by 7 bases. This chain links TRBV5-1 with TRBJ2-5; 8 nucleotides agree with TRBD2. The source material was PBMCs. This TCR came from a man younger than 35 in good health and CMV-seronegative. CDR3 sequence reads: CASSPDLAGTQYF. CDR3 bases: TGCGCCAGCAGCCCGGACCTAGCGGGGACCCAGTACTTC.